What follows are 4 T cell receptor beta chains derived from one specimen sequenced in a study of cytomegalovirus exposure and HLA in healthy donors. Use of 60 Vbeta and 13 Jbeta primers characterized the PCR. Clones were read by immunoSEQ multiplex PCR, and TCRdb kept only the in-frame ones, dropping some. The repertoire has roughly 180,000 clones, 70% to 80% of them found once; the top ten carry about 4%. The sample was PBMCs. Receptors originate from a woman aged 55-75 years in good health and CMV-seropositive.

The V call is TRBV7-2, the J call TRBJ2-7, with D possibly matching TRBD2 (5 bases). The V end was cut by 1 base, the J end by 3 bases, with 13 bases between. CDR3 length: 15 amino acids. Germline V gene data show CDR1 as SGHTA and CDR2 as FQGNSA. In DNA, the CDR3 is TGTGCCAGCAGCTTAGGCTGGGAGCGCCGCTACGAGCAGTACTTC. Amino acids: CASSLGWERRYEQYF. The full variable domain, rest sourced from reference TRBV7-2 and TRBJ2-7, is GAGVSQSPSNKVTEKGKDVELRCDPISGHTALYWYRQSLGQGLEFLIYFQGNSAPDKSGLPSDRFSAERTGGSVSTLTIQRTQQEDSAVYLCASSLGWERRYEQYFGPGTRLTVT.

The rearrangement joins TRBV27 to TRBJ2-3; 10 bases are a match to TRBD2. V gave up 4 bases and J gave up 6 bases; unmatched junction bases: 13. This CDR3 is built from 17 residues. Germline values: CDR1 MNHEY, CDR2 SMNVEV (reference sequence). The CDR3 loop reads CASSSMQREGLGDTQYF. The CDR3 nucleotides are TGTGCCAGCAGTTCCATGCAGCGGGAGGGCCTTGGGGATACGCAGTATTTT.

This clone came up once. The chain joins TRBV11-3 to TRBJ2-2; D possibly corresponds to TRBD2 (6 bases). V lost 4 bases and J 3 bases, leaving 15 bases between the germline ends. CDR3 length equals 16 residues. Germline V lookup: CDR1 SGHNT, CDR2 YENEEA. The CDR3: CASSSYGTPDTGELFF. CDR3 nucleotide sequence: TGTGCCAGCAGCTCTTACGGGACTCCAGACACCGGGGAGCTGTTTTTT. The full variable domain, rest sourced from reference TRBV11-3 and TRBJ2-2, is EAGVVQSPRYKIIEKKQPVAFWCNPISGHNTLYWYLQNLGQGPELLIRYENEEAVDDSQLPKDRFSAERLKGVDSTLKIQPAELGDSAVYLCASSSYGTPDTGELFFGEGSRLTVL.

V usage is TRBV2 and J usage is TRBJ1-4, with D perhaps TRBD1 (5 bases). Germline CDR1 SNHLY, CDR2 FYNNEI. Between the trimmed V and J ends, which lost 2 bases and 7 bases, there was a span of 14 bases. CDR3 length equals 15 residues. In nucleotides, the CDR3 is TGTGCCAGCAGTGAACAGGGCTTAGGGATTGAAAAACTGTTTTTT. It encodes CASSEQGLGIEKLFF.